This T cell receptor beta chain was observed in a study of CD8+CD57+ T cells in acquired aplastic anemia. TCR beta VDJ combinations and CDR3 sequences were profiled from genomic DNA. TCRdb fed the reads into MiXCR, producing one record per CDR3 protein. Of fewer than 250,000 distinct CDR3 sequences listed, roughly half are singletons. The V gene lost 1 base and the J gene lost 5 bases, with 14 bases spanning the gap. This CDR3 is 15 amino acids long. Germline CDR1 is SNHLY and CDR2 is FYNNEI. Findings and caveats of the study: Patients shared around 31 CD8+ CDR3 sequences with controls.

This clonotype occurred many times. Its antigen is as yet unknown. The specimen sequenced was sorted CD4+, CD8+, or CD8+CD57+ T cells (not recorded which) from PBMCs. The clonotype comes from a human donor in good health, serving as a control. The rearrangement uses TRBV2 and TRBJ2-5; TRBD1 might be the D (7 bases). Here the CDR3 reads CASSEGPPGGETQYF. DNA of the CDR3: TGTGCCAGCAGTGAAGGGCCCCCAGGGGGGGAGACCCAGTACTTC.